This TCR beta chain was sequenced for a study of T-cell reconstitution after alpha-beta-depleted transplantation in children. General study results and limits: There were reportedly several hundred expanded graft clones from which alpha-beta T cells came about two months after transplant. Fresh T-cell production supplied most of the T-cell counts and diversity seen one year after transplant. Some patients' high day-60 TCRbeta diversity was attributed to recipient cells surviving conditioning.

Preparation of the TCRbeta library involved a method that used unique molecular identifiers. Each CDR3 protein gets one entry after TCRdb re-called the PCR reads with MiXCR. Of hundreds of thousands of distinct CDR3 sequences in the sample, over 10% are singletons; the top ten hold around 0.79%. The sample holds many counts of this clonotype. Its specificity is unknown. Specimen: PBMCs, collected before TCRalphabeta/CD19-depleted stem cell transplant. This sequence originates from a girl aged 2-15 years with congenital amegakaryocytic thrombocytopenia, due to receive a stem cell transplant.

Here the CDR3 reads CASSSPGLAPTMAGANVLTF. The DNA for the CDR3 is TGTGCCAGCAGCTCACCGGGACTAGCGCCTACAATGGCTGGGGCCAACGTCCTGACTTTC. The chain joins TRBV11-1 to TRBJ2-6; TRBD2 matches at 10 bases. Unmatched junction bases numbered 14, after V lost 4 bases and J lost 2 bases. Germline assignment: CDR1 SGHAT and CDR2 FQDESV (reference sequence). CDR3 length equals 20 residues.